This T cell receptor (beta chain) stems from a study of shared clonotypes between healthy human individuals. Worth noting for this clone: Its antigen is currently unknown.

The authors split each subset's genomic DNA evenly across several immunoSEQ plates. The protocol was immunoSEQ multiplex PCR, while the TCRdb copy is restricted to in-frame clones and leaves out a portion. This sample has around 500,000 clones, with approximately 79% found just once. V gave up 0 bases and J gave up 5 bases, with 17 bases separating them. CDR3 length: 16 residues. The germline V gene encodes CDR1 SGHDT and CDR2 YYEEEE. Study findings and constraints: Only blood was sampled, and tissue TCR repertoires likely differ from blood ones.

Genomic DNA of unsorted samples came from 85 million to 90 million PBMCs. The receptor comes from a woman in her 40s in good health. Some clones in this sample may be carry-over from other donors' samples. Sample: PBMCs. The rearrangement joins TRBV5-6 to TRBJ2-5, with D perhaps matching TRBD1 or TRBD2 (6 bases each). CDR3 residues: CASSLGGGLVWETQYF. CDR3 DNA: TGTGCCAGCAGCTTGGGAGGGGGACTGGTCTGGGAGACCCAGTACTTC.